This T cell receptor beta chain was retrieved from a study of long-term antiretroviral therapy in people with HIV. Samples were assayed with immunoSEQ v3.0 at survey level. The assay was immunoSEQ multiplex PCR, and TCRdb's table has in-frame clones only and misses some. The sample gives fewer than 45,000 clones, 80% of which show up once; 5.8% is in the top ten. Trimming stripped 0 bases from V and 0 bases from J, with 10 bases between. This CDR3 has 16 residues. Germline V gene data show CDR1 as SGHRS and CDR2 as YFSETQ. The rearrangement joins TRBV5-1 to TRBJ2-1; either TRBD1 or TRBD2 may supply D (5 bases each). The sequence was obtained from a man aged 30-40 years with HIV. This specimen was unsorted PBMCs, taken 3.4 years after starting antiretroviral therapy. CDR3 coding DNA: TGCGCCAGCAGCTTGGTAGCAGGGAGCTCCTACAATGAGCAGTTCTTC. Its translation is CASSLVAGSSYNEQFF.